Included here is one TCR beta chain sequence, with context. The data derive from a study of blood T cell repertoires in COVID-19. This table comes from immunoSEQ multiplex PCR, and its TCRdb copy is limited to in-frame clones, with some not included. The profile shows 350,000 to 400,000 clones, around 89% of them singletons. The CDR3 length is 12 residues. Patients of the Seattle cohort, enrolled during active infection, were followed longitudinally. Material: peripheral blood. The chain employs TRBV21-1 and TRBJ1-1; the table gives TRBD1 as D, unverified against the DNA. TRBV21-1 is designated a pseudogene. The origin of this receptor is a woman aged 25 to 39 with COVID-19, enrolled during active disease. CDR3 residues: CASSKGGSKAFF. DNA for the CDR3: TGTGCCAGCAGCAAAGGGGGCAGTAAAGCTTTCTTT.